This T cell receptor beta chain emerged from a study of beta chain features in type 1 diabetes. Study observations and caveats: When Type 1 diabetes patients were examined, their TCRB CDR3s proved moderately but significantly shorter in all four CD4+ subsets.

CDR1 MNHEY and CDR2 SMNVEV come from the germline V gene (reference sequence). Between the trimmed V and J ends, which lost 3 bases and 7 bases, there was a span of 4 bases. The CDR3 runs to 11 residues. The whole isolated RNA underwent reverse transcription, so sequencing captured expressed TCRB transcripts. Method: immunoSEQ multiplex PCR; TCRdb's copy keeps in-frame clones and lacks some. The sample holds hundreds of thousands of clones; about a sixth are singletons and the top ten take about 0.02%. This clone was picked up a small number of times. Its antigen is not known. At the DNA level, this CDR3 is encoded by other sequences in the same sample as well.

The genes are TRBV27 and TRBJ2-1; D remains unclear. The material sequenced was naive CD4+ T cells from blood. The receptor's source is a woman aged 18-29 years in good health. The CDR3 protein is CASSLNNEQFF. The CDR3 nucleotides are TGTGCCAGCAGTTTGAATAATGAGCAGTTCTTC.